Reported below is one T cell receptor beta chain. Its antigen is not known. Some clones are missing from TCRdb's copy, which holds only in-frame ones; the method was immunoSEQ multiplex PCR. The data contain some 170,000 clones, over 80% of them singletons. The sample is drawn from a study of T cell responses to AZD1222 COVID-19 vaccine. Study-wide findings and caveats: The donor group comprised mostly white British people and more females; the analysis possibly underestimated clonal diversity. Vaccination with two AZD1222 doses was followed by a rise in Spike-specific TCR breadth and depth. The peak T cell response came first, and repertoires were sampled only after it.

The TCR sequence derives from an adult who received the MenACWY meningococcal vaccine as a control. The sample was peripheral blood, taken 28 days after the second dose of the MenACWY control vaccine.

This chain's CDR3 is CASSRDHNTDTQYF. The CDR3 region has the DNA TGTGCCAGCAGTAGGGACCACAACACAGATACGCAGTATTTT. This chain joins TRBV5-6 and TRBJ2-3; the D call may be TRBD1 or TRBD2 (5 bases each). The germline gives CDR1 SGHDT, CDR2 YYEEEE. The CDR3 runs to 14 residues. V was pared by 5 bases and J by 2 bases, with 12 bases between.